This passage covers 22 T cell receptor beta chains from one sample sequenced in a study of blood T cells in healthy people across ages. A J-beta primer mix and a sample-barcoded 5' primer were used in a second PCR of about 7 to 12 cycles. TCRdb reprocessed the 5' RACE reads with MiXCR, giving one entry per CDR3 protein. Found here are around 900,000 distinct CDR3 sequences, about 30% of them singletons; the top ten hold 15% to 20%. The material sequenced was blood. These receptors were obtained from a woman aged 80 or over in good health.

This clonotype showed up many times. This chain's CDR3 is CSGLQAPGSDTQYF. In DNA, the CDR3 is TGCAGCGGCTTACAGGCCCCGGGATCAGATACGCAGTATTTT. The chain combines TRBV29-1 with TRBJ2-3; perhaps D is TRBD1 or TRBD2 (5 bases each). CDR1 SQVTM and CDR2 ANQGSEA come from the germline V gene. V was cut by 7 bases and J by 4 bases, with 18 bases left in between. The CDR3 loop spans 14 amino acids.

There are a few counts of this clonotype. The chain has TRBV28 and TRBJ2-5; 10 bases align to TRBD1. The CDR3 is 16 amino acids. The J segment lost 5 bases and the V segment lost 6 bases, leaving 12 bases of the junction unmatched. CDR1 is MDHEN, CDR2 SYDVKM, per germline. The CDR3 sequence is CASSRARTGGRETQYF. Written as DNA, the CDR3 is TGTGCCAGCAGCCGCGCCCGGACAGGGGGTCGTGAGACCCAGTACTTC.

This clonotype was seen ten or more times. The chain carries TRBV9 and TRBJ2-1; TRBD2 is a possible D gene (7 bases). CDR1 SGDLS and CDR2 YYNGEE come from the germline V gene. The germline V and J ends were trimmed by 0 bases and 1 base, with 14 bases remaining between them. This CDR3 region has 17 residues. The CDR3 bases are TGTGCCAGCAGCGTAGGTGGGGGGGCAGGGTCCTACAATGAGCAGTTCTTC. It codes for CASSVGGGAGSYNEQFF.

In this sample, this clonotype turned up a few times. The chain is built from TRBV7-2 and TRBJ1-1; unclear D gene. Looked up from germline, CDR1 is SGHTA and CDR2 is FQGNSA. Trimming removed 0 bases from V and 0 bases from J, with 5 bases in between. CDR3 size: 14 residues. CDR3 DNA: TGTGCCAGCAGCTTAGCTCTGATGAACACTGAAGCTTTCTTT. Residues: CASSLALMNTEAFF.

The chain combines TRBV9 with TRBJ2-7; 8 positions match TRBD1. CDR3 length equals 15 residues. The germline gives CDR1 SGDLS, CDR2 YYNGEE. V was pared by 4 bases and J by 0 bases, with 6 bases of the junction left unmatched. CDR3 loop: CASSPGQEPSYEQYF. CDR3 nucleotides: TGTGCCAGCAGCCCGGGACAGGAACCCTCCTACGAGCAGTACTTC.

This clonotype was counted at least ten times. The rearrangement joins TRBV7-2 to TRBJ1-1; 7 nucleotides line up with TRBD1. CDR3 size: 13 residues. V shed 5 bases, J shed 4 bases, and the junction held 4 bases outside the gene matches. Germline-derived CDR1 and CDR2 are SGHTA and FQGNSA. The CDR3: CASSRRQGTEAFF. As DNA, the CDR3 is TGTGCCAGCAGCCGCCGACAGGGCACTGAAGCTTTCTTT.

In DNA, the CDR3 is TGTGCCAGCAGCAGGAGACGGGGGACAGGGGGCTTAGGAACTGAAGCTTTCTTT. Its protein product is CASSRRRGTGGLGTEAFF. V is TRBV2 and J is TRBJ1-1; TRBD1 matches at 12 bases. The V segment lost 6 bases and the J segment 5 bases; nucleotides outside the gene matches: 16. Germline V CDR1 and CDR2: SNHLY, FYNNEI. The CDR3 loop spans 18 amino acids.

Points on this clonotype: A read error is possible here, since a much larger clone lies one base away. The chain carries TRBV29-1 and TRBJ1-1, with D unresolved. Looked up from germline, CDR1 is SQVTM and CDR2 is ANQGSEA. Between the trimmed V and J ends, which lost 2 bases and 6 bases, there was a span of 16 bases. The CDR3 loop spans 14 amino acids. CDR3 nucleotides: TGCAGCGTTGAAAGAGGAGGCTGTTCGGCTGAAGCTTTCTTT. Residues: CSVERGGCSAEAFF.

This clonotype was recorded at least ten times. The rearrangement joins TRBV5-4 to TRBJ2-1; 15 bases fit TRBD2. This CDR3 region has 16 residues. Trimming cost V 4 bases and J 8 bases; bases outside gene matches: 7. In germline, CDR1 is SGHNT, CDR2 YYREEE (reference sequence). This CDR3 reads CASSTRTSGGADEQFF. The CDR3 nucleotides are TGTGCCAGCAGCACCCGGACTAGCGGGGGGGCCGATGAGCAGTTCTTC.

This clonotype was seen repeatedly, ten times or more. V is TRBV12-3 or TRBV12-4 and J is TRBJ2-3; 12 positions agree with TRBD2. V shed 6 bases and J 6 bases; nucleotides not matched to a gene: 7. This CDR3 is 15 amino acids long. CDR3 amino acids: CASRILAGGRDTQYF. The CDR3 region has the DNA TGTGCCAGCAGAATCCTAGCGGGGGGGCGTGATACGCAGTATTTT.

Turning to this clonotype: This may arise from a read error, as a much more abundant clone is one base away. The rearrangement links TRBV29-1 to TRBJ1-2, with TRBD1 identical over 10 bases. Germline CDR1 is SQVTM and CDR2 is ANQGSEA. The CDR3 spans 13 residues. The DNA of the CDR3 is TGCAGCGTCCGACAGGGGGCTAGCTATGGCCACACCTTC. As protein: CSVRQGASYGHTF. The variable domain in full, completed from reference TRBV29-1 and TRBJ1-2, reads SAVISQKPSRDICQRGTSLTIQCQVDSQVTMMFWYRQQPGQSLTLIATANQGSEATYESGFVIDKFPISRPNLTFSTLTVSNMSPEDSSIYLCSVRQGASYGHTFGSGTRLTVV.

The V gene is TRBV7-2, the J gene TRBJ2-7; no clear D. Per germline, CDR1 SGHTA and CDR2 FQGNSA. V was clipped by 4 bases and J by 2 bases, with 9 bases between them. The CDR3 is made up of 13 amino acids. This CDR3 reads CASSYTGAYEQYF. DNA for the CDR3: TGTGCCAGCAGCTACACCGGAGCCTACGAGCAGTACTTC. Combining the CDR3 with reference TRBV7-2 and TRBJ2-7 gives the whole variable domain GAGVSQSPSNKVTEKGKDVELRCDPISGHTALYWYRQSLGQGLEFLIYFQGNSAPDKSGLPSDRFSAERTGGSVSTLTIQRTQQEDSAVYLCASSYTGAYEQYFGPGTRLTVT.

At least ten counts were recorded for this clonotype. V gene TRBV30 combines with J gene TRBJ2-6; no reliable D call. The CDR3 is 15 amino acids. V was cut by 0 bases and J by 1 base, with 7 bases left in between. Per the germline V gene, CDR1 is GTSNPN and CDR2 is SVGIG (reference sequence). The chain's CDR3 is CAWSVSGSGANVLTF. CDR3 sequence (DNA): TGTGCCTGGAGTGTATCCGGGTCTGGGGCCAACGTCCTGACTTTC.

This clonotype was counted between two and nine times. The chain's CDR3 is CASSYSRDPNSPLHF. The CDR3 coding sequence is TGTGCCAGCAGTTACAGTCGCGACCCCAATTCACCCCTCCACTTT. The chain has TRBV6-2 or TRBV6-3 and TRBJ1-6; D unclear. Trimming removed 2 bases from V and 7 bases from J, with 12 bases in between. This CDR3 is built from 15 residues. The germline V gene has CDR1 MNHEY and CDR2 SVGEGT.

This chain uses TRBV20-1 with TRBJ2-5; the D gene is possibly TRBD2 (6 bases). The CDR3 totals 15 residues. Per the germline V gene, CDR1 is DFQATT and CDR2 is SNEGSKA (reference sequence). V lost 5 bases and J 5 bases, leaving 21 bases between the germline ends. As DNA, the CDR3 is TGCAGTGCTCTGAAGACCGGGACTTCCTTTGAGACCCAGTACTTC. Its translation is CSALKTGTSFETQYF.

The rearrangement links TRBV2 to TRBJ1-2, with unresolved D. Germline CDR1 SNHLY, CDR2 FYNNEI. This CDR3 has 15 residues. V lost 2 bases and J lost 0, with 10 bases in between. The DNA of the CDR3 is TGTGCCAGCAGTGAAACTCGAGTGTCTAACTATGGCTACACCTTC. Residues: CASSETRVSNYGYTF.

This clonotype was observed many times. The chain couples TRBV7-2 to TRBJ1-6; TRBD1 matches 7 bases. This CDR3 is built from 14 residues. Looked up from germline, CDR1 is SGHTA and CDR2 is FQGNSA. V shed 1 base, J shed 12 bases, and the junction held 6 bases outside the gene matches. CDR3 DNA: TGTGCCAGCAGCTTAGAAGGGGGCAAAGGACCCCTCCACTTT. This encodes CASSLEGGKGPLHF.

This clonotype has only a few counts. CDR3 protein: CASSQATGARNGNTIYF. CDR3 nucleotide sequence: TGTGCCAGCAGCCAAGCAACAGGGGCGAGGAATGGAAACACCATATATTTT. The chain is built from TRBV4-2 and TRBJ1-3, with 7 bases matching TRBD1. The CDR3 sequence is 17 residues long. Trimming removed 1 base from V and 3 bases from J; junction bases left unmatched: 9. CDR1 and CDR2 from the germline V gene are LGHNA and YNFKEQ.

V usage is TRBV12-3 or TRBV12-4 and J usage is TRBJ1-1, with D tentatively TRBD1 (6 bases). The CDR3 is 16 residues long. Trimming took 6 bases from V and 5 from J, leaving 22 bases between them. CDR3 nucleotides: TGTGCCAGCAGCACGACGGTATCCAGGGGCTTTACTGAAGCTTTCTTT. It is translated as CASSTTVSRGFTEAFF.

This clonotype has at least ten counts. This sequence joins TRBV20-1 and TRBJ2-5; 7 positions agree with TRBD2. The junction had 6 bases not matched to a gene; V was cut back by 6 bases and J by 2 bases. The CDR3 loop spans 13 amino acids. Per germline, CDR1 DFQATT and CDR2 SNEGSKA (reference sequence). CDR3 sequence: CSAPRDYQETQYF. The CDR3 DNA reads as TGCAGTGCCCCTAGGGACTATCAAGAGACCCAGTACTTC.

Remarks on this clonotype: This may be a read error, as it is one base from a much larger clone. V and J are TRBV6-5 and TRBJ2-1, with no clear D. The end of the DNA fits TRBJ2-7 better, so the J call may be wrong. The CDR3 is 16 amino acids. Germline lookup yields CDR1 MNHEY and CDR2 SVGAGI. The CDR3 bases are TGTGCCAGCAGTTCGTTCGGGTTGAGCTCCTACAATGAGCAGTACTTC. Protein sequence: CASSSFGLSSYNEQYF.

Concerning this clonotype itself: At one end the junction does not follow the germline gene, possibly because of a read error. J is TRBJ1-2 and V is TRBV7-9, with no clear D. The germline V gene encodes CDR1 SEHNR and CDR2 FQNEAQ (reference sequence). The CDR3 sequence is 14 residues long. The CDR3 spells CAGSLVFGNYGYTF. The CDR3 DNA follows: TGTGCCGGCAGCTTAGTTTTTGGTAACTATGGCTACACCTTC.